One sample yielded the 16 T cell receptor beta chains listed below, sequenced in a study of T cell responses to AZD1222 COVID-19 vaccine. Generated by immunoSEQ multiplex PCR, the TCRdb table keeps only in-frame clones and is missing some. The sample shows about 150,000 clones, 90% to 95% of them seen only once. Specimen: peripheral blood, collected on day 0 of AZD1222 vaccination. The receptors shown here come from an adult in good health.

This chain uses TRBV6-5 with TRBJ1-4; perhaps TRBD1 as D (6 bases). This CDR3 region has 14 residues. The V gene's germline CDR1 is MNHEY and CDR2 SVGAGI. V was cut by 3 bases and J by 5 bases, with 10 bases left in between. The CDR3 loop is CASSYRGGNEKLFF. The CDR3, as DNA: TGTGCCAGCAGTTATAGAGGGGGGAATGAAAAACTGTTTTTT.

The J gene is TRBJ2-5, the V gene TRBV5-1; 9 bases line up with TRBD2. Germline CDR1 reads SGHRS; CDR2 reads YFSETQ. The CDR3 runs to 13 residues. The J segment lost 3 bases and the V segment lost 4 bases, leaving 1 base of the junction unmatched. CDR3 in DNA: TGCGCCAGCAGCCCTAGCGGGAAAGAGACCCAGTACTTC. As protein: CASSPSGKETQYF.

The chain combines TRBV6-2 or TRBV6-3 with TRBJ2-3; D unresolved. The CDR3 loop spans 13 amino acids. Per germline, CDR1 MNHEY and CDR2 SVGEGT. Between the trimmed V and J ends, which lost 3 bases and 2 bases, there was a span of 6 bases. The CDR3 sequence: CASSYDITDTQYF. The CDR3, as DNA: TGTGCCAGCAGTTATGACATCACAGATACGCAGTATTTT.

This clone is a singleton in its sample. The chain has TRBV5-1 and TRBJ2-3; D possibly corresponds to TRBD1 (6 bases). CDR3 length: 16 amino acids. V lost 1 base to trimming and J lost 6 bases, with 18 bases between them. Germline V gives CDR1 SGHRS, CDR2 YFSETQ. The CDR3 spells CASSLQGLPHDDTQYF. For the CDR3, the DNA is TGCGCCAGCAGCTTGCAGGGGCTTCCCCACGATGATACGCAGTATTTT. Full variable domain (remainder filled in from reference TRBV5-1 and TRBJ2-3): KAGVTQTPRYLIKTRGQQVTLSCSPISGHRSVSWYQQTPGQGLQFLFEYFSETQRNKGNFPGRFSGRQFSNSRSEMNVSTLELGDSALYLCASSLQGLPHDDTQYFGPGTRLTVL.

The genes are TRBV5-1 and TRBJ2-1, with TRBD1 identical over 8 bases. CDR1 SGHRS and CDR2 YFSETQ come from the germline V gene. CDR3 length equals 17 residues. The J segment lost 2 bases and the V segment lost 7 bases, leaving 14 bases of the junction unmatched. CDR3 bases: TGCGCCAGCTCTCCTGTGGGAGGACAGGGTCCCTACAATGAGCAGTTCTTC. Residues: CASSPVGGQGPYNEQFF.

This clone was counted once. The V call is TRBV19, the J call TRBJ1-1; 7 positions match TRBD1. The V segment lost 5 bases and the J segment 3 bases; nucleotides outside the gene matches: 3. The CDR3 has 13 residues. Germline V lookup: CDR1 LNHDA, CDR2 SQIVND (reference sequence). CDR3 protein: CASSATGDTEAFF. The CDR3 DNA is TGTGCCAGTAGTGCAACAGGGGACACTGAAGCTTTCTTT.

This sequence joins TRBV19 and TRBJ1-3; D gene unclear. The germline V and J ends were trimmed by 6 bases and 1 base, with 13 bases remaining between them. Germline loops: CDR1 LNHDA, CDR2 SQIVND (reference sequence). The CDR3 is 15 residues long. The CDR3 nucleotides are TGTGCCAGTAGCTTAACGCGGGGTTCTGGAAACACCATATATTTT. Translating it yields CASSLTRGSGNTIYF.

The chain links TRBV7-3 to TRBJ2-1; the match to TRBD1 covers 10 bases. There are 15 residues in the CDR3. The V gene end was trimmed by 2 bases and the J gene end by 7 bases; junction bases not matched to a gene: 5. Germline CDR1 reads SGHTA; CDR2 reads FQGTGA. This CDR3 reads CASSLGTGVLNEQFF. The CDR3 DNA reads TGTGCCAGCAGCTTAGGGACAGGGGTCCTAAATGAGCAGTTCTTC.

The V and J genes are TRBV4-3 and TRBJ2-1; D is perhaps TRBD2 (6 bases). The CDR3 covers 19 residues. Germline lookup yields CDR1 LGHNA and CDR2 YSLEER. V was trimmed by 0 bases and J by 3 bases, leaving 21 bases between them. This CDR3 is CASSQDAPQAGWVYNEQFF. CDR3 in DNA: TGCGCCAGCAGCCAAGATGCGCCCCAGGCGGGGTGGGTCTACAATGAGCAGTTCTTC.

The chain has TRBV19 and TRBJ1-5, with D perhaps matching TRBD1 (6 bases). Per germline, CDR1 LNHDA and CDR2 SQIVND (reference sequence). Between the trimmed V and J ends, which lost 5 bases and 3 bases, there was a span of 11 bases. There are 14 residues in the CDR3. CDR3 region: CASSPGQNNQPQHF. The CDR3 DNA reads as TGTGCCAGTAGTCCCGGACAGAACAATCAGCCCCAGCATTTT.

This clone was counted a single time. The chain carries TRBV19 and TRBJ1-1; D ambiguous. V lost 5 bases and J 1 base, leaving 14 bases between the germline ends. Germline CDR1 reads LNHDA; CDR2 reads SQIVND (reference sequence). The CDR3 spans 15 residues. The CDR3 region is CASSLFGSKNTEAFF. The CDR3 DNA is TGTGCCAGTAGTCTCTTCGGTTCGAAGAACACTGAAGCTTTCTTT.

The chain links TRBV27 to TRBJ2-2; the D gene could be TRBD1 or TRBD2 (5 bases each). Trimming stripped 7 bases from V and 8 bases from J, with 17 bases between. The germline V gene encodes CDR1 MNHEY and CDR2 SMNVEV (reference sequence). The CDR3 spans 14 residues. The DNA of the CDR3 is TGTGCCAGCAAGAGAGGGACCCCAGTGGGGGAGCTGTTTTTT. Protein product: CASKRGTPVGELFF.

The chain combines TRBV20-1 with TRBJ1-4; D not resolved. The ends were cut back, 1 base at V and 8 bases at J, with 2 bases in the middle. Germline V lookup: CDR1 DFQATT, CDR2 SNEGSKA (reference sequence). The CDR3 consists of 10 residues. CDR3 nucleotide sequence: TGCAGTGCTAGAGGCGAAAAACTGTTTTTT. Translating it yields CSARGEKLFF.

This chain connects TRBV12-3 or TRBV12-4 to TRBJ2-2; no clear D. CDR3 length: 12 residues. Trimming shortened V by 6 bases and J by 2 bases, and 4 bases separated the two germline ends. The DNA of the CDR3 is TGTGCCAGCAGCCGCAACACCGGGGAGCTGTTTTTT. Translating it yields CASSRNTGELFF.

The chain recombines TRBV5-4 with TRBJ2-5; maybe TRBD2 (6 bases). From germline, CDR1 is SGHNT and CDR2 YYREEE (reference sequence). The CDR3 has 17 residues. The V end lost 4 bases, the J end lost 3 bases, and 22 bases lay between the germline ends. CDR3 loop: CASSPNPDGRIEETQYF. For the CDR3, the DNA is TGTGCCAGCAGCCCTAATCCCGACGGGAGAATAGAAGAGACCCAGTACTTC.

The rearrangement links TRBV11-2 to TRBJ2-5; TRBD1 or TRBD2 may be the D gene (6 bases each). V was trimmed by 1 base and J by 2 bases, leaving 11 bases between them. Germline V gene data show CDR1 as SGHAT and CDR2 as FQNNGV. This CDR3 comprises 15 residues. The CDR3 region is CASSLVGGQQETQYF. The CDR3 DNA is TGTGCCAGCAGCTTAGTAGGGGGGCAGCAAGAGACCCAGTACTTC.